The rows below give T cell receptor beta chains drawn from one sample of a study of shared clonotypes between healthy human individuals. TCRdb's copy holds only in-frame clones and misses some; the assay was immunoSEQ multiplex PCR. The data hold about 1.1 million clones, with about 80% observed a single time. Sequencing input: memory CD4+ T cells from PBMCs. These receptors all stem from a man aged 18 to 29 in good health. Some clones in this sample may be carry-over from other donors' samples. Each CDR3 is given with its conserved first and last residue. D genes are given only for firm matches. Size tells how often a clone was seen (once, few, many) or the class of an expanded clone, and some rows leave it out.

j_call,v_call,cdr3_length,clone_size,d_call,cdr3_aa,cdr3_nt
TRBJ1-5,TRBV30,14,NA,NA,CAWTPGYSNQPQHF,TGTGCCTGGACACCAGGGTATAGCAATCAGCCCCAGCATTTT
TRBJ1-4,TRBV5-4,17,NA,TRBD1,CASRDRWGWHTNEKLFF,TGTGCCAGCAGGGACAGGTGGGGTTGGCATACTAATGAAAAACTGTTTTTT
TRBJ2-5,TRBV29-1,14,NA,NA,CSVEDIKARETQYF,TGCAGCGTTGAAGATATCAAGGCCCGCGAGACCCAGTACTTC
TRBJ2-7,TRBV6-1,14,few,NA,CASSEGPTLYEQYF,TGTGCCAGCAGTGAGGGCCCCACTCTCTACGAGCAGTACTTC
TRBJ2-1,TRBV2,13,few,TRBD2,CASTGRALNEQFF,TGTGCCAGCACCGGGAGGGCCCTCAATGAGCAGTTCTTC
TRBJ1-2,TRBV15,14,NA,TRBD1,CATSREGQGYGYTF,TGTGCCACCAGCAGAGAAGGACAGGGCTATGGCTACACCTTC
TRBJ2-7,TRBV7-3,14,once,TRBD2,CASSLPSGTYEQYF,TGTGCCAGCAGCTTACCTAGCGGGACCTACGAGCAGTACTTC
TRBJ1-1,TRBV5-1,14,NA,NA,CASSLNGGDTEAFF,TGCGCCAGCAGCTTGAACGGTGGGGACACTGAAGCTTTCTTT
TRBJ2-7,TRBV4-1,14,many,NA,CASSQEVMGREQYF,TGCGCCAGCAGCCAAGAAGTAATGGGGCGCGAGCAGTACTTC
TRBJ1-2,TRBV5-4,15,few,NA,CASSYSAGAQYGYTF,TGTGCCAGCAGCTATTCAGCGGGGGCGCAGTATGGCTACACCTTC
TRBJ1-5,TRBV11-2,16,once,TRBD1,CASSSTGQASNQPQHF,TGTGCCAGCAGCTCGACGGGACAGGCGAGCAATCAGCCCCAGCATTTT
TRBJ2-7,TRBV5-1,17,NA,TRBD1,CASSPLSGTGGMYEQYF,TGCGCCAGCAGCCCCCTATCCGGGACAGGGGGCATGTACGAGCAGTACTTC
TRBJ2-7,TRBV5-1,15,NA,NA,CASTLEVAATYEQYF,TGCGCCAGCACCCTGGAAGTAGCGGCCACCTACGAGCAGTACTTC
TRBJ2-7,TRBV30,14,once,TRBD2,CAWSVLAADYEQYF,TGTGCCTGGAGCGTACTAGCGGCCGATTACGAGCAGTACTTC
TRBJ1-1,TRBV18,13,few,NA,CASSPDDMGMAFF,TGTGCCAGCTCACCCGATGACATGGGAATGGCTTTCTTT